The TCR beta chain under discussion was sequenced for a study of monozygotic twins with inflammatory bowel disease. In germline, CDR1 is GTSNPN, CDR2 SVGIG (reference sequence). The CDR3 consists of 14 residues. A remark on this clonotype: Its antigen is still unknown.

Points from the study as a whole: Among T cells, the various subtypes were not distinguishable.

UMIs bearing a 6-nucleotide sample barcode were added through template switching. For each CDR3 protein, TCRdb gives one entry from its re-call of the 5' RACE reads, without DNA. Here the sample table reports about 150,000 distinct CDR3 sequences. This receptor was identified in a human donor with ulcerative colitis or Crohn's disease, or a healthy co-twin of an affected twin (not recorded which). Sequencing was carried out using blood. This chain links TRBV30 with TRBJ2-3; checking the TCRdb D call of TRBD2 is not possible without DNA. CDR3 protein: CASRLAGLTDTQYF.